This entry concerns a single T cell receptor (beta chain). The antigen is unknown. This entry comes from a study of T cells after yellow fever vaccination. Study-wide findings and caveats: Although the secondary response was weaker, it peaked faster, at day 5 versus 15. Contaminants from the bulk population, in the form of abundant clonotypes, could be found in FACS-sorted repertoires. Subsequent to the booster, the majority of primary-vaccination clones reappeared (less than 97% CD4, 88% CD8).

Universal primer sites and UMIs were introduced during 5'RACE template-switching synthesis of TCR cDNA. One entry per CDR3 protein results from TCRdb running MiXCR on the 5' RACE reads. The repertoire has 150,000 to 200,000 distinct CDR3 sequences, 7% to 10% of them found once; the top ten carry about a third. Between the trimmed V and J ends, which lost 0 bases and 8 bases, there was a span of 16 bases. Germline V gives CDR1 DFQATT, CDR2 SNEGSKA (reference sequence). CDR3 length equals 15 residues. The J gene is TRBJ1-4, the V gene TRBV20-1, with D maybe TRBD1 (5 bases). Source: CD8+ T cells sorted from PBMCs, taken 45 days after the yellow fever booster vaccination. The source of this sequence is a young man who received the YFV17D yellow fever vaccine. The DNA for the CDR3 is TGCAGTGCTAGAGATGGTAGGCAGGGTCGGGAAAAACTGTTTTTT. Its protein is CSARDGRQGREKLFF.